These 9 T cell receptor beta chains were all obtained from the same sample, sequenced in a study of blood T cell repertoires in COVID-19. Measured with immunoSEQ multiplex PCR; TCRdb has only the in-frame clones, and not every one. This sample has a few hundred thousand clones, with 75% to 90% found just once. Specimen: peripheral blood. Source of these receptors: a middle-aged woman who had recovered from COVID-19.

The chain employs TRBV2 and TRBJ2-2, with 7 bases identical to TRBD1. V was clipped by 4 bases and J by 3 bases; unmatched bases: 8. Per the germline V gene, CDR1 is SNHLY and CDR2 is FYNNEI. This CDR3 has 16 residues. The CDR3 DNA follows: TGTGCCAGCAGTGGACGAACGACAGGGTACACCGGGGAGCTGTTTTTT. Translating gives CASSGRTTGYTGELFF.

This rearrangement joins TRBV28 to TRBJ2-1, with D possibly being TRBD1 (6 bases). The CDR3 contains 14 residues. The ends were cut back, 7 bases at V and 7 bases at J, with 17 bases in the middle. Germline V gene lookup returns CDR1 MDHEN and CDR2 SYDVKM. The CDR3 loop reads CASTRRDNRNEQFF. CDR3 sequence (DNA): TGTGCCAGCACCCGCCGGGACAATCGTAATGAGCAGTTCTTC. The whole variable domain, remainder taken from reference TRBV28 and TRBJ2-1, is DVKVTQSSRYLVKRTGEKVFLECVQDMDHENMFWYRQDPGLGLRLIYFSYDVKMKEKGDIPEGYSVSREKKERFSLILESASTNQTSMYLCASTRRDNRNEQFFGPGTRLTVL.

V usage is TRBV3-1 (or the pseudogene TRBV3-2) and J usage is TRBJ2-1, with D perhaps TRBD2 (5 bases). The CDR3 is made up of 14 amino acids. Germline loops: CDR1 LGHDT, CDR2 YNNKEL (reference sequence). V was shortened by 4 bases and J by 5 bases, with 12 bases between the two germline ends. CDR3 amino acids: CASSPRRVNNEQFF. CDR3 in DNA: TGTGCCAGCAGCCCTCGGCGGGTCAACAATGAGCAGTTCTTC.

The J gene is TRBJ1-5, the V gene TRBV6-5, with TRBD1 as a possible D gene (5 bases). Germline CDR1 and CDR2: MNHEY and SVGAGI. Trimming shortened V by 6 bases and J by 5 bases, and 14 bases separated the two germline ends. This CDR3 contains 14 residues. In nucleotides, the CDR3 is TGTGCCAGCAGACCGACAGCCCTAGATCAGCCCCAGCATTTT. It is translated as CASRPTALDQPQHF.

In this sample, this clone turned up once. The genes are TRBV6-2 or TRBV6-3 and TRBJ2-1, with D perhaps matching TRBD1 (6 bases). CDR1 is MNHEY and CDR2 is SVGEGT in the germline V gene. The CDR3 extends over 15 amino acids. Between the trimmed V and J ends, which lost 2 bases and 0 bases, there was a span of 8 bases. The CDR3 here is CASSYRGSSYNEQFF. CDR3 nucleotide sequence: TGTGCCAGCAGTTACAGGGGGAGCTCCTACAATGAGCAGTTCTTC.

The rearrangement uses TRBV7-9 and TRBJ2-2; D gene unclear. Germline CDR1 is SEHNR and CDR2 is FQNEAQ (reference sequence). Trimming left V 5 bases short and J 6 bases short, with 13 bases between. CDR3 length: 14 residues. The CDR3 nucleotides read TGTGCCAGCAGCCTTAACTCCCCTCCCGGGGAGCTGTTTTTT. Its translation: CASSLNSPPGELFF.

Written as DNA, the CDR3 is TGCGCCAGCAGCTTTCAGGACAGGGAAAGTCAGCCCCAGCATTTT. The encoded protein is CASSFQDRESQPQHF. The chain recombines TRBV5-1 with TRBJ1-5; 8 bases are a match to TRBD1. J was trimmed by 6 bases and V by 2 bases; bases with no gene match: 7. CDR1 is SGHRS, CDR2 YFSETQ, per germline. The CDR3 is 15 amino acids. The variable domain in full, completed from reference TRBV5-1 and TRBJ1-5, reads KAGVTQTPRYLIKTRGQQVTLSCSPISGHRSVSWYQQTPGQGLQFLFEYFSETQRNKGNFPGRFSGRQFSNSRSEMNVSTLELGDSALYLCASSFQDRESQPQHFGDGTRLSIL.

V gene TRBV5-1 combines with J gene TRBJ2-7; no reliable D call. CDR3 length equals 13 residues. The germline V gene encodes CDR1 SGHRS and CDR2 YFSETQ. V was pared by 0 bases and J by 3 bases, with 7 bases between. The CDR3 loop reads CASSLGSFYEQYF. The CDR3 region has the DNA TGCGCCAGCAGCTTGGGCAGTTTCTACGAGCAGTACTTC.

CDR3 nucleotides: TGTGCCAGCAGCTGGGGACTTTTCTACGAGCAGTACGTC. This sequence encodes CASSWGLFYEQYV. The J gene is TRBJ2-7, the V gene TRBV11-2; possible D gene TRBD2, 6 bases. The length of the CDR3 is 13 residues. In germline, CDR1 is SGHAT, CDR2 FQNNGV. Between the trimmed V and J ends, which lost 4 bases and 3 bases, there was a span of 10 bases.